These 32 T cell receptor beta chains share one sample of origin, sequenced in a study of beta chain features in type 1 diabetes. What was sequenced were expressed TCRB transcripts, since all of the isolated RNA had been reverse transcribed. Libraries were prepared by immunoSEQ multiplex PCR; TCRdb keeps only in-frame clonotypes and omits some of them. The sample contains about 150,000 clones, around 10% of which appear only once. Study-wide points: Among patients with Type 1 diabetes, TCRB CDR3s were moderately but significantly shorter in every one of the four CD4+ subsets.

These receptors are not linked to any known antigen. Sequencing was carried out using central memory CD4+ T cells from blood. The receptors shown here come from a man between 25 and 39 years old with type 1 diabetes.

The sample holds a few counts of this clone. The rearrangement links TRBV7-2 to TRBJ1-2, with 8 bases fitting TRBD1. The CDR3 spans 14 residues. The ends lost 5 bases at V and 5 bases at J; junction bases unmatched: 7. Germline-derived CDR1 and CDR2 are SGHTA and FQGNSA. CDR3 amino acids: CASSGQGFGYGYTF. For the CDR3, the DNA is TGTGCCAGCAGCGGACAGGGTTTTGGGTATGGCTACACCTTC.

This clone was observed a few times. The genes are TRBV4-3 and TRBJ2-7, with D tentatively TRBD2 (6 bases). The CDR3 is made up of 18 amino acids. Trimming cost V 0 bases and J 3 bases, with 21 bases left between them. CDR1 and CDR2 (germline): LGHNA, YSLEER. The CDR3 loop reads CASSQDHVLLASNYEQYF. The CDR3 DNA is TGCGCCAGCAGCCAAGATCACGTCCTGCTAGCGAGCAACTACGAGCAGTACTTC.

The chain is built from TRBV30 and TRBJ1-4; possibly TRBD1 for D (6 bases). CDR3 length equals 12 residues. Germline lookup yields CDR1 GTSNPN and CDR2 SVGIG (reference sequence). V was cut by 4 bases and J by 4 bases, with 7 bases left in between. The CDR3 reads CAWTGDNEKLFF. CDR3 DNA sequence: TGTGCCTGGACAGGGGATAATGAAAAACTGTTTTTT.

The chain is built from TRBV2 and TRBJ2-7; 9 bases fit TRBD2. CDR3 length equals 15 residues. From germline, CDR1 is SNHLY and CDR2 FYNNEI. The ends lost 4 bases at V and 0 bases at J; junction bases unmatched: 4. CDR3 nucleotides: TGTGCCAGCAGTGGTAGCGGGGGCAGCTCCTACGAGCAGTACTTC. It yields the protein CASSGSGGSSYEQYF.

This clone was counted a few times. The rearrangement uses TRBV6-1 and TRBJ1-5, with D unclear. The CDR3 runs 11 residues. Trimming took off 5 bases at V and 11 bases at J, with 10 bases between the two ends. Per germline, CDR1 MNHNS and CDR2 SASEGT. This chain's CDR3 is CASSSQVAQHF. CDR3 nucleotides: TGTGCCAGCAGTTCGCAGGTTGCCCAGCATTTT.

The chain recombines TRBV18 with TRBJ1-2; D not resolved. Between the trimmed V and J ends, which lost 0 bases and 9 bases, there was a span of 23 bases. Per germline, CDR1 KGHSH and CDR2 LQKENI. This CDR3 has 17 amino acids. CDR3 amino acids: CASSPPDVGGTRGSYTF. The CDR3 nucleotides are TGTGCCAGCTCACCACCGGACGTCGGAGGTACCCGGGGAAGCTACACCTTC. Full variable domain (outside the CDR3, taken from reference TRBV18 and TRBJ1-2): NAGVMQNPRHLVRRRGQEARLRCSPMKGHSHVYWYRQLPEEGLKFMVYLQKENIIDESGMPKERFSAEFPKEGPSILRIQQVVRGDSAAYFCASSPPDVGGTRGSYTFGSGTRLTVV.

This clone turned up a few times. The chain uses TRBV5-1 and TRBJ2-7, with D hard to call. The V end was cut by 2 bases, the J end by 0 bases, with 9 bases between. CDR1 SGHRS and CDR2 YFSETQ come from the germline V gene. CDR3 length: 14 residues. The CDR3 reads CASSLPSSSYEQYF. DNA for the CDR3: TGCGCCAGCAGCTTACCGTCGAGCTCCTACGAGCAGTACTTC.

This sequence joins TRBV7-9 and TRBJ2-7; 8 bases align to TRBD1. V shed 3 bases, J shed 1 base, and the junction held 8 bases outside the gene matches. The CDR3 loop spans 16 amino acids. Germline loops: CDR1 SEHNR, CDR2 FQNEAQ (reference sequence). DNA for the CDR3: TGTGCCAGCAGCTTCGACAGGGGCGCAATTTCCTACGAGCAGTACTTC. Amino acid sequence: CASSFDRGAISYEQYF.

The gene calls are TRBV15 and TRBJ2-1; 12 positions match TRBD2. V was pared by 5 bases and J by 3 bases, with 5 bases of the junction left unmatched. This CDR3 has 16 residues. The germline CDR1 and CDR2 sequences are LNHNV and YYDKDF (reference sequence). The CDR3 region is CATSRGLAGNYNEQFF. The CDR3 coding sequence is TGTGCCACCAGCCGCGGACTAGCGGGGAACTACAATGAGCAGTTCTTC.

In this sample, this clone turned up a few times. The chain is built from TRBV10-3 and TRBJ2-4; no definite D call. CDR1 is ENHRY and CDR2 is SYGVKD in the germline V gene. V was cut by 2 bases and J by 0 bases, with 8 bases left in between. The CDR3 is 15 amino acids. In DNA form, the CDR3 reads TGTGCCATCAGTGAGCTCACTGGAGCCAAAAACATTCAGTACTTC. Translated: CAISELTGAKNIQYF.

The J gene is TRBJ1-3, the V gene TRBV29-1; a weak D match, TRBD1 (5 bases). The CDR3 covers 14 residues. V was trimmed by 4 bases and J by 3 bases, leaving 13 bases between them. CDR1 and CDR2 from the germline V gene are SQVTM and ANQGSEA. CDR3 amino acids: CSVGSGDLGNTIYF. The CDR3 DNA reads TGCAGCGTTGGGTCGGGGGATCTTGGAAACACCATATATTTT.

This clone was detected a few times. V is TRBV10-3 and J is TRBJ2-1; perhaps TRBD1 as D (6 bases). The CDR3 consists of 17 residues. The ends were cut back, 4 bases at V and 0 bases at J, with 16 bases in the middle. Per germline, CDR1 ENHRY and CDR2 SYGVKD. CDR3 in amino acids: CAISGSMQGSSYNEQFF. For the CDR3, the DNA is TGTGCCATCAGTGGGTCAATGCAGGGGAGCTCCTACAATGAGCAGTTCTTC.

This clone occurred a few times. The rearrangement links TRBV7-2 to TRBJ1-5; TRBD1 agrees at 7 bases. The CDR3 extends over 14 amino acids. V dropped 4 bases and J dropped 7; count of bases not matched to a gene: 7. Germline V gene data show CDR1 as SGHTA and CDR2 as FQGNSA. CDR3 residues: CASSSAQGGQPQHF. DNA for the CDR3: TGTGCCAGCAGCTCGGCCCAGGGGGGACAGCCCCAGCATTTT.

The V and J genes are TRBV5-6 and TRBJ2-1; D is uncertain. V was shortened by 4 bases and J by 12 bases, with 14 bases between the two germline ends. The CDR3 is made up of 12 amino acids. The germline gives CDR1 SGHDT, CDR2 YYEEEE. The CDR3, as DNA: TGTGCCAGCAGCCCTGATCGTGGGCGGCAGTTCTTC. Amino acid sequence: CASSPDRGRQFF. The variable domain in full, completed from reference TRBV5-6 and TRBJ2-1, reads DAGVTQSPTHLIKTRGQQVTLRCSPKSGHDTVSWYQQALGQGPQFIFQYYEEEERQRGNFPDRFSGHQFPNYSSELNVNALLLGDSALYLCASSPDRGRQFFGPGTRLTVL.

This clone occurred a few times. The V and J genes are TRBV7-9 and TRBJ2-4, with D possibly matching TRBD1 (6 bases). V lost 1 base to trimming and J lost 8 bases, with 15 bases between them. The germline V gene encodes CDR1 SEHNR and CDR2 FQNEAQ (reference sequence). The CDR3 runs to 15 residues. CDR3 sequence reads: CASSLGGQGWDIQYF. CDR3 DNA: TGTGCCAGCAGCTTAGGGGGGCAGGGCTGGGACATTCAGTACTTC.

The chain recombines TRBV5-4 with TRBJ1-4, with D hard to call. CDR3 length equals 12 residues. Deletions cut 6 bases from V and 5 bases from J, with 8 bases between. The germline V gene has CDR1 SGHNT and CDR2 YYREEE (reference sequence). The CDR3 DNA follows: TGTGCCAGCAATGCACAGAATGAAAAACTGTTTTTT. Amino acids: CASNAQNEKLFF.

V and J are TRBV5-4 and TRBJ2-5; D may be TRBD2 (5 bases). Trimming cost V 4 bases and J 1 base, with 8 bases left between them. Germline V gives CDR1 SGHNT, CDR2 YYREEE (reference sequence). CDR3 length equals 13 residues. Here the CDR3 reads CASSREPQETQYF. Written as DNA, the CDR3 is TGTGCCAGCAGCAGGGAGCCCCAAGAGACCCAGTACTTC.

The CDR3 here is CASSQTSEAEQFF. In DNA form, the CDR3 reads TGTGCCAGCAGTCAAACTAGCGAGGCTGAGCAGTTCTTC. The chain combines TRBV6-6 with TRBJ2-1, with 7 bases lining up with TRBD2. The germline CDR1 and CDR2 sequences are MNHNY and SVGAGI (reference sequence). This CDR3 has 13 residues. V lost 5 bases, J lost 9 bases, and 7 bases stayed unmatched.

The gene calls are TRBV5-1 and TRBJ2-7; tentatively, D is TRBD1 (6 bases). Trimming removed 7 bases from V and 2 bases from J, with 10 bases in between. The germline V gene has CDR1 SGHRS and CDR2 YFSETQ. CDR3 size: 12 residues. The CDR3 is CASFNRAYEQYF. The CDR3 bases are TGCGCCAGCTTCAACAGGGCCTACGAGCAGTACTTC.

The genes are TRBV5-1 and TRBJ2-7; tentatively, D is TRBD1 (6 bases). V lost 4 bases to trimming and J lost 2 bases, with 13 bases between them. Germline V gives CDR1 SGHRS, CDR2 YFSETQ. The length of the CDR3 is 14 residues. The CDR3 DNA sequence: TGCGCCAGCAGCATGACAGGTACCACCTACGAGCAGTACTTC. This gives the protein CASSMTGTTYEQYF.

This clone was seen a few times. This chain joins TRBV7-8 and TRBJ2-1; 9 nucleotides line up with TRBD2. Germline loops: CDR1 SGHVS, CDR2 FQNEAQ. Trimming at V came to 1 base and at J to 6 bases, leaving 4 bases not matched to a gene. This CDR3 has 15 amino acids. The CDR3 bases are TGTGCCAGCAGCTTAGTGGGCGGGAGGGGCAATGAGCAGTTCTTC. It yields the protein CASSLVGGRGNEQFF.

This clone showed up just a few times. The DNA of the CDR3 is TGTGCCAGCAGACGAGGGACATGGAACACTGAAGCTTTCTTT. This encodes CASRRGTWNTEAFF. The gene calls are TRBV7-2 and TRBJ1-1; weak D call: TRBD1 (6 bases). V dropped 6 bases and J dropped 1 base, with 12 bases sitting between them. Germline loops: CDR1 SGHTA, CDR2 FQGNSA. The CDR3 runs to 14 residues.

This clone has only a few counts. The chain is built from TRBV11-2 and TRBJ2-2; D perhaps matches TRBD2 (6 bases). Per germline, CDR1 SGHAT and CDR2 FQNNGV. The CDR3 totals 16 residues. V shed 0 bases and J shed 6 bases, with 14 bases lying between them. CDR3: CASSLDMTSSSGELFF. The CDR3 DNA is TGTGCCAGCAGCTTAGACATGACTAGTTCTTCCGGGGAGCTGTTTTTT. Drawing the rest from reference TRBV11-2 and TRBJ2-2, the complete variable domain is EAGVAQSPRYKIIEKRQSVAFWCNPISGHATLYWYQQILGQGPKLLIQFQNNGVVDDSQLPKDRFSAERLKGVDSTLKIQPAKLEDSAVYLCASSLDMTSSSGELFFGEGSRLTVL.

This chain joins TRBV6-5 and TRBJ2-3; TRBD2 might be the D (5 bases). The CDR3 covers 14 residues. V lost 5 bases and J 5 bases, leaving 14 bases between the germline ends. From germline, CDR1 is MNHEY and CDR2 SVGAGI. In nucleotides, the CDR3 is TGTGCCAGCAGTGTCAGCGGAGGAGGAGATACGCAGTATTTT. Protein sequence: CASSVSGGGDTQYF.

CDR3 region: CASSLGQAGNQPQHF. The CDR3 coding sequence is TGTGCCAGTAGTTTGGGACAGGCGGGCAATCAGCCCCAGCATTTT. The V gene is TRBV19, the J gene TRBJ1-5, with TRBD1 matching over 8 bases. J gave up 2 bases and V 5 bases, and 5 bases lay outside the gene matches. The CDR3 runs 15 residues. Germline V gene data show CDR1 as LNHDA and CDR2 as SQIVND (reference sequence).

Points on this clone: This sample includes further DNA sequences coding for the same CDR3. This rearrangement joins TRBV7-3 to TRBJ1-2; no reliable D call. Germline CDR1 reads SGHTA; CDR2 reads FQGTGA. The CDR3 loop spans 13 amino acids. Trimming left V 5 bases short and J 4 bases short, with 11 bases between. Here the CDR3 DNA reads TGTGCCAGCAGCCCAGGCGAGGGCTATGGCTACACCTTC. As protein: CASSPGEGYGYTF.

On this clone itself: At one of its ends the junction is not consistent with the germline gene, which may arise from a read error. J is TRBJ2-3 and V is TRBV5-1; a weak D match, TRBD2 (5 bases). Germline V CDR1 and CDR2: SGHRS, YFSETQ. The CDR3 sequence is 14 residues long. The CDR3 DNA reads as TGCGCCAGCAACTTGGGAAGTTCGGGGGATACGCAGTATTTT. Protein product: CASNLGSSGDTQYF.

The chain has TRBV28 and TRBJ2-5; D gene ambiguous. The CDR3 covers 14 residues. Germline CDR1 and CDR2: MDHEN and SYDVKM. In nucleotides, the CDR3 is TGTGCAGCGTGCCCCCCAGCCCGGCAAGAGACCCAGTACTTC. The encoded protein is CAACPPARQETQYF.

The chain uses TRBV28 and TRBJ1-2; 7 nucleotides match TRBD1. This CDR3 comprises 11 residues. The germline CDR1 and CDR2 sequences are MDHEN and SYDVKM. The ends lost 5 bases at V and 6 bases at J; junction bases unmatched: 0. Here the CDR3 reads CASSDRDGYTF. The CDR3 DNA reads as TGTGCCAGCAGTGACAGGGATGGCTACACCTTC.

The table lists this clone with a count of one. Here the CDR3 reads CASSSGREVTDTQYF. In DNA, the CDR3 is TGTGCCAGCAGCTCAGGAAGGGAGGTGACAGATACGCAGTATTTT. This chain joins TRBV7-3 and TRBJ2-3; D is possibly TRBD2 (6 bases). This CDR3 is built from 15 residues. Germline lookup yields CDR1 SGHTA and CDR2 FQGTGA. The V end was cut by 4 bases, the J end by 3 bases, with 14 bases between. Complete variable domain (other parts from reference TRBV7-3 and TRBJ2-3): GAGVSQTPSNKVTEKGKYVELRCDPISGHTALYWYRQSLGQGPEFLIYFQGTGAADDSGLPNDRFFAVRPEGSVSTLKIQRTERGDSAVYLCASSSGREVTDTQYFGPGTRLTVL.

This clone was counted only a few times. The chain links TRBV9 to TRBJ2-1; 12 bases align to TRBD1. In germline, CDR1 is SGDLS, CDR2 YYNGEE. The CDR3 totals 16 residues. V lost 3 bases, J lost 6 bases, and 7 bases stayed unmatched. CDR3 amino acids: CASSARGQGAFNEQFF. In DNA, the CDR3 is TGTGCCAGCAGCGCGAGGGGACAGGGGGCTTTCAATGAGCAGTTCTTC.

This clone came up a few times. The chain joins TRBV4-2 to TRBJ2-7; 10 positions match TRBD2. Germline V gene sequence: CDR1 LGHNA, CDR2 YNFKEQ. The J segment lost 6 bases and the V segment lost 4 bases, leaving 6 bases of the junction unmatched. The CDR3 loop spans 14 amino acids. The CDR3 spells CASSPGLAVGEQYF. In DNA, the CDR3 is TGTGCCAGCAGCCCTGGACTAGCGGTGGGCGAGCAGTACTTC.